The sample holds one count of the clone carrying this T cell receptor (beta chain). This sample was taken from a study of blood T cell repertoires in COVID-19. At the level of the study: Samples came from the United States, Italy and Spain, spanning acute and convalescent COVID-19. Nucleic acid was either cDNA or gDNA, and it came from T cells, B-cell-depleted T cells, or PBMCs.

Deletions cut 3 bases from V and 4 bases from J, with 6 bases between. Per the germline V gene, CDR1 is SGHAT and CDR2 is FQNNGV. The CDR3 loop spans 12 amino acids. Original processing methods: From reference gene primer amplification, estimates of nucleated cell counts were derived. Sequencing used immunoSEQ multiplex PCR; TCRdb keeps in-frame clones, though not all of them. V and J calls and clone size are given by that table; D and trimming were obtained from the DNA. The sample shows roughly 340,000 clones, 87% of them seen only once. Sequencing input: peripheral blood. The clonotype was recovered from a woman aged 50 to 60 with COVID-19, enrolled during active disease. The J gene is TRBJ1-2, the V gene TRBV11-2, with a weak D call TRBD1 (6 bases). CDR3: CASSLDSYGYTF. The CDR3 coding sequence is TGTGCCAGCAGCTTGGACAGCTATGGCTACACCTTC.